This T cell receptor (beta chain) is drawn from a study of blood T cell repertoires in COVID-19. Sequencing used immunoSEQ multiplex PCR; TCRdb keeps in-frame clones, though not all of them. The sample consists of approximately 99,000 clones, around 87% of them appearing once. V lost 5 bases to trimming and J lost 8 bases, with 15 bases between them. CDR1 is MNHEY, CDR2 SMNVEV, per germline (reference sequence). This CDR3 is built from 13 residues. The specimen was peripheral blood. The chain couples TRBV27 to TRBJ1-1, with no clear D. This clonotype was sampled from a human donor in a cohort sampled during active COVID-19. CDR3 DNA: TGTGCCAGCAGTCTTCAGGAAACTCGCGAAGCTTTCTTT. Translation: CASSLQETREAFF.